This T cell receptor (beta chain) is drawn from a study of blood T cells in healthy people across ages. For the second PCR, which ran for about 6 to 12 cycles, a sample-barcoded 5' primer and a J-beta primer mix were used. TCRdb reanalysed the 5' RACE reads using MiXCR and keeps one entry per CDR3 protein. The sample records approximately 830,000 distinct CDR3 sequences, 62% being singletons. The CDR3 sequence is 17 residues long. Germline CDR1 and CDR2: SEHNR and FQNEAQ (reference sequence). Trimming at V came to 5 bases and at J to 6 bases, leaving 10 bases not matched to a gene. The genes are TRBV7-9 and TRBJ2-1, with 13 nucleotides matching TRBD2. The origin of this receptor is a man aged 30-40 years in good health. Input material: blood. The CDR3 reads CASSPGLAGYIVNEQFF. The CDR3 DNA reads TGTGCCAGCAGCCCGGGACTAGCGGGGTACATCGTCAATGAGCAGTTCTTC.